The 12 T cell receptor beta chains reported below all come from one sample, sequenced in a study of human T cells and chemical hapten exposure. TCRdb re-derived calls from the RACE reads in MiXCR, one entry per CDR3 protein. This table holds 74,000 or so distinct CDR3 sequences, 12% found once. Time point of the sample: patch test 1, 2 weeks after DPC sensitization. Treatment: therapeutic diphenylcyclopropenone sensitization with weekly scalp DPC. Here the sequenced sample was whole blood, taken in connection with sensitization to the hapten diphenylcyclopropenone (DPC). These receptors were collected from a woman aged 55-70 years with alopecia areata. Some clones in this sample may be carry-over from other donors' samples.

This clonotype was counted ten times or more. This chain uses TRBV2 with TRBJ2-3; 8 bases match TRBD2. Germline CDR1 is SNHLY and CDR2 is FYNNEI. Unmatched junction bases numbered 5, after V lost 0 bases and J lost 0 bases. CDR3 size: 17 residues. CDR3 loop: CASSEALASGSTDTQYF. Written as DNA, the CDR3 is TGTGCCAGCAGTGAAGCGTTGGCTAGCGGGAGCACAGATACGCAGTATTTT.

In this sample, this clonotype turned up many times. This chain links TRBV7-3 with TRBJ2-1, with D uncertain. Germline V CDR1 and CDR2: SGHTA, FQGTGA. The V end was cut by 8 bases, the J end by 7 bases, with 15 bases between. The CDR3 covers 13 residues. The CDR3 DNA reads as TGTGCCAGCCGCGGCGCAACAGAAAATGAGCAGTTCTTC. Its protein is CASRGATENEQFF.

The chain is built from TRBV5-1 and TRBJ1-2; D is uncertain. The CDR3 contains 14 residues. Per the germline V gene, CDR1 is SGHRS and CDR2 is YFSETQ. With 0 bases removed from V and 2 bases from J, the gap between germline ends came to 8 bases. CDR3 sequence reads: CASSLGSGNYGYTF. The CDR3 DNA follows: TGCGCCAGCAGCTTGGGATCCGGGAACTATGGCTACACCTTC.

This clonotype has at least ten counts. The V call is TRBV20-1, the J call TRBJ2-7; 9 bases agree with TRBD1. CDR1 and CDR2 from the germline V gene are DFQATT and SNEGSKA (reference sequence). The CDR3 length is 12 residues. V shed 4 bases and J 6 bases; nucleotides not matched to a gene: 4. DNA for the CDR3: TGCAGTGCTAAACAGGGGGCTGGCGAGCAGTACTTC. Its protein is CSAKQGAGEQYF.

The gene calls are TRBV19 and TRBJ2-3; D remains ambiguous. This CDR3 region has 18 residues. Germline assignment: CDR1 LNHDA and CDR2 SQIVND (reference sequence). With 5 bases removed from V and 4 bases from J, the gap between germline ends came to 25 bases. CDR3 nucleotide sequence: TGTGCCAGTAGTCCACGGCTGACGTTTCCTGGTATTCCAGATACGCAGTATTTT. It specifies CASSPRLTFPGIPDTQYF.

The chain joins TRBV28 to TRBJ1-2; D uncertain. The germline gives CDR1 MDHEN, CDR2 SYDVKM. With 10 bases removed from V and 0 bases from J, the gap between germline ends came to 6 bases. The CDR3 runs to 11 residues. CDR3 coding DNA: TGTGCCACTATTGCTAACTATGGCTACACCTTC. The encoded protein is CATIANYGYTF.

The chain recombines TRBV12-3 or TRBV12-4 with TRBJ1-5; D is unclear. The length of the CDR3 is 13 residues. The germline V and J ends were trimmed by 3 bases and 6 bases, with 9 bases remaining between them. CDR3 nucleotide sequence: TGTGCCAGCAGTTTTCCGCCGTCTCAGCCCCAGCATTTT. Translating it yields CASSFPPSQPQHF.

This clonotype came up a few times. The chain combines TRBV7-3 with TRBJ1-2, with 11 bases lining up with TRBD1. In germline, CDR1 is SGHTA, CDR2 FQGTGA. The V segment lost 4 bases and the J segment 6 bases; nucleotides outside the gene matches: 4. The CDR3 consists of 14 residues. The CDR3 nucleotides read TGTGCCAGCAGCTCCGGACAGGGGGCCGATGGCTACACCTTC. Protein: CASSSGQGADGYTF.

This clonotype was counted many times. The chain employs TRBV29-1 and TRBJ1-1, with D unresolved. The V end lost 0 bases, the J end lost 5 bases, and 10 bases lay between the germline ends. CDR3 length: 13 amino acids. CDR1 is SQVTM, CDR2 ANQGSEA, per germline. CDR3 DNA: TGCAGCGTTGAAGAGACTCGGGGTACTGAAGCTTTCTTT. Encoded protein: CSVEETRGTEAFF.

This chain's CDR3 is CASSQIQGIQPQHF. CDR3 nucleotide sequence: TGTGCCAGCAGTCAAATACAGGGGATCCAGCCCCAGCATTTT. The V call is TRBV2, the J call TRBJ1-5; the match to TRBD1 covers 7 bases. With 5 bases clipped from V and 7 bases from J, the junction kept 8 bases outside the gene matches. Germline CDR1 reads SNHLY; CDR2 reads FYNNEI. The CDR3 length is 14 residues.

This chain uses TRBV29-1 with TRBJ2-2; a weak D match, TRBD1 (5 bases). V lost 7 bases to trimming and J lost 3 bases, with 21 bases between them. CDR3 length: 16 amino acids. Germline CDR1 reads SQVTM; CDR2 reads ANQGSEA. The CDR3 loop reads CSARLGQGVDTGELFF. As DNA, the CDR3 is TGCAGCGCCCGTTTGGGTCAGGGTGTGGACACCGGGGAGCTGTTTTTT.

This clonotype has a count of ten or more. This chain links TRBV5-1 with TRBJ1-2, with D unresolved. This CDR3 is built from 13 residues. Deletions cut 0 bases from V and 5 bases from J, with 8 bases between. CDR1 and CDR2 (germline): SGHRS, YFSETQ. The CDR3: CASSLEWDYGYTF. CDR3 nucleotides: TGCGCCAGCAGCTTGGAGTGGGATTATGGCTACACCTTC.